The rows below give T cell receptor beta chains drawn from one sample of a study of beta chain features in type 1 diabetes. Measured with immunoSEQ multiplex PCR; TCRdb has only the in-frame clones, and not every one. In the table there are around 56,000 clones, 52% of which are singletons. Sequencing was performed on Tregs from blood. The receptors were gathered from a woman aged 40 to 50 with type 1 diabetes. Both conserved end residues are part of each CDR3. A D gene is named only where the DNA matches it firmly. Clone size, where shown, is once, few, many, or a class for clones that have expanded.

j_call d_call v_call clone_size cdr3_aa cdr3_nt
TRBJ2-1 TRBD2 TRBV7-9 medium-sized CASSPRGGLAGGGEQFF TGTGCCAGCAGCCCCCGGGGGGGGCTAGCGGGAGGAGGAGAGCAGTTCTTC
TRBJ1-1 TRBD1 TRBV18 few CASSPGQGNTEAFF TGTGCCAGCTCGCCGGGACAGGGCAACACTGAAGCTTTCTTT
TRBJ1-5 . TRBV28 . CASSRQLNQPQHF TGTGCCAGCAGTAGACAGTTGAATCAGCCCCAGCATTTT
TRBJ2-6 . TRBV18 . CASSPYQSAQGGAGANVLTF TGTGCCAGCTCACCTTACCAGTCAGCCCAGGGGGGAGCTGGGGCCAACGTCCTGACTTTC
TRBJ2-6 . TRBV19 . CASSEGSGANVLTF TGTGCCAGTAGTGAGGGCTCTGGGGCCAACGTCCTGACTTTC
TRBJ2-1 TRBD2 TRBV28 . CASDRSGRAYNEQFF TGTGCCAGCGACCGTAGCGGGAGAGCCTACAATGAGCAGTTCTTC
TRBJ2-5 TRBD2 TRBV27 . CASSFLGLAGRETQYF TGTGCCAGCAGTTTCCTCGGACTAGCGGGAAGAGAGACCCAGTACTTC
TRBJ1-2 . TRBV5-5 . CASTLQVRGLSGYTF TGTGCCAGCACCCTTCAGGTCAGGGGCTTAAGTGGCTACACCTTC
TRBJ1-1 . TRBV7-3 . CASSLETRSTEAFF TGTGCCAGCAGCCTAGAGACCCGGAGCACTGAAGCTTTCTTT
TRBJ1-5 TRBD1 TRBV27 . CASRTGAWDQPQHF TGTGCCAGCAGGACAGGGGCGTGGGATCAGCCCCAGCATTTT
TRBJ1-5 TRBD1 TRBV6-5 . CASKRNRGGQPQHF TGTGCCAGCAAACGGAACAGGGGTGGTCAGCCCCAGCATTTT
TRBJ1-2 . TRBV5-4 . CASFSGGSNYGYTF TGTGCCAGCTTTAGCGGGGGGTCGAACTATGGCTACACCTTC
TRBJ2-1 TRBD1 TRBV4-1 . CASSQDGQGFLDEQFF TGCGCCAGCAGCCAAGATGGACAGGGGTTTTTGGATGAGCAGTTCTTC
TRBJ2-4 TRBD2 TRBV11-2 . CASSFLATSGGVKNIQYF TGTGCCAGCAGCTTCTTGGCCACTAGCGGGGGCGTCAAAAACATTCAGTACTTC
TRBJ2-7 . TRBV7-2 . CASSLATRGYEQYF TGTGCCAGCAGCTTAGCTACAAGGGGTTACGAGCAGTACTTC
TRBJ2-7 TRBD2 TRBV28 . CASSLAGTASYEQYF TGTGCCAGCAGCTTAGCGGGCACAGCTTCCTACGAGCAGTACTTC
TRBJ1-1 . TRBV5-1 . CASSLTESNTEAFF TGCGCCAGCAGCTTGACAGAGTCGAACACTGAAGCTTTCTTT
TRBJ1-5 . TRBV6-5 . CASSYVGGSNQPQHF TGTGCCAGCAGTTACGTCGGCGGTAGCAATCAGCCCCAGCATTTT
TRBJ2-7 . TRBV5-1 . CASSLNLANEQYF TGCGCCAGCAGCTTGAACCTAGCCAACGAGCAGTACTTC
TRBJ1-5 . TRBV7-2 few CASSLAASQRGQPQHF TGTGCCAGCAGCTTAGCGGCGAGCCAGCGGGGTCAGCCCCAGCATTTT
TRBJ1-2 . TRBV27 once CASSRGGGTYGYTF TGTGCCAGCAGCCGTGGGGGGGGGACCTATGGCTACACCTTC
TRBJ1-5 TRBD1 TRBV19 . CASRGTGMDQPQHF TGTGCCAGTAGGGGGACAGGGATGGATCAGCCCCAGCATTTT
TRBJ2-7 . TRBV18 . CASSSRSGDEQYF TGTGCCAGCTCCTCAAGGTCGGGGGACGAGCAGTACTTC
TRBJ2-7 TRBD1 TRBV10-3 few CAISETRDSGSYEQYF TGTGCCATCAGTGAGACCAGGGACAGCGGATCTTACGAGCAGTACTTC
TRBJ2-1 TRBD1 TRBV10-3 few CASGTGGNEQFF TGTGCCAGCGGGACAGGCGGCAATGAGCAGTTCTTC
TRBJ2-2 . TRBV29-1 few CSGSTGTRRTGELFF TGCAGCGGAAGCACCGGGACAAGACGAACCGGGGAGCTGTTTTTT
TRBJ1-5 . TRBV7-2 once CASSLARAGNQPQHF TGTGCCAGCAGCTTAGCGAGGGCAGGTAATCAGCCCCAGCATTTT
TRBJ2-2 . TRBV25-1 few CASNRVTGELFF TGTGCCAGCAACAGGGTCACCGGGGAGCTGTTTTTT
TRBJ1-4 TRBD1 TRBV5-6 . CASSWRGQRTNEKLFF TGTGCCAGCAGCTGGCGGGGACAGAGAACTAATGAAAAACTGTTTTTT
TRBJ1-1 . TRBV6-6 . CASSGGTPDTEAFF TGTGCCAGCAGCGGCGGGACTCCTGACACTGAAGCTTTCTTT
TRBJ2-7 TRBD1 TRBV7-8 once CASSLVGRTGTVGREQYF TGTGCCAGCAGCTTAGTGGGTAGAACCGGGACAGTGGGAAGAGAGCAGTACTTC
TRBJ1-2 TRBD1 TRBV28 few CASSRQGNYGYTF TGTGCCAGCAGCCGACAGGGTAACTATGGCTACACCTTC